The text below deals with one T cell receptor beta chain. What it recognizes is unknown. RNA transcripts gave rise to amplified TCR beta CDR3 regions. TCR CDR3 regions were first amplified by RT-PCR with HTBI primers. MiXCR, run by TCRdb on the multiplex PCR reads, gives a single entry per CDR3 protein. Of 130,000 to 150,000 distinct CDR3 sequences in the sample, over 20% were seen once. This sample was included in a study of T cells in Graves' hyperthyroidism and ophthalmopathy. General study points: Peripheral blood also featured most of the thyroid clonotypes expanded above 0.001.

Patients were aged 18 to 65, had disease duration under 2 months, and had newly diagnosed hyperthyroidism. Blood sampling occurred at first hyperthyroidism diagnosis, ahead of any ophthalmopathy symptoms. This CDR3 has 15 amino acids. The V gene end was trimmed by 1 base and the J gene end by 6 bases; junction bases not matched to a gene: 7. The germline CDR1 and CDR2 sequences are SGHTA and FQGNSA. The sequence was collected from a woman between 45 and 60 years old with Graves' hyperthyroidism that later progressed to Graves' ophthalmopathy. Sequencing used blood. This chain joins TRBV7-2 and TRBJ2-5, with 8 nucleotides matching TRBD1. This CDR3 is CASSLDNRGTKTQYF. CDR3 nucleotides: TGTGCCAGCAGCTTAGATAACAGGGGGACCAAGACCCAGTACTTC.